The rows below give T cell receptor beta chains drawn from one sample of a study of PD-L1 blockade in urothelial cancer. This table comes from immunoSEQ multiplex PCR, and its TCRdb copy is limited to in-frame clones, with some not included. The data show about 35,000 clones, 84% seen once. This material consisted of PBMCs, taken around atezolizumab (anti-PD-L1) treatment. The receptors here all came from a man aged 35 to 55 with urothelial cancer. CDR3s include the opening cysteine and the closing phenylalanine or tryptophan. D genes are given only for firm matches. Size tells how often a clone was seen (once, few, many) or the class of an expanded clone, and some rows leave it out.

V: TRBV7-2
D: -
size: -
J: TRBJ1-2
CDR3: CASSSPTGPRSYGYTF
DNA: TGTGCCAGCAGCTCCCCCACAGGGCCCCGGAGCTATGGCTACACCTTC

V: TRBV27
D: -
size: once
J: TRBJ1-2
CDR3: CASSPTPGGYGYTF
DNA: TGTGCCAGCAGCCCGACCCCAGGTGGCTATGGCTACACCTTC

V: TRBV30
D: TRBD1
size: -
J: TRBJ2-3
CDR3: CAWDRGLSDTQYF
DNA: TGTGCCTGGGACAGGGGGCTGTCAGATACGCAGTATTTT

V: TRBV5-8
D: -
size: -
J: TRBJ1-1
CDR3: CASSLTGLGTEAFF
DNA: TGTGCCAGCAGCTTAACAGGGTTGGGCACTGAAGCTTTCTTT

V: TRBV5-1
D: TRBD2
size: -
J: TRBJ2-1
CDR3: CASSEGVGASGVYNEQFF
DNA: TGCGCCAGCAGCGAGGGCGTAGGGGCGAGCGGGGTATACAATGAGCAGTTCTTC

V: TRBV14
D: -
size: -
J: TRBJ1-1
CDR3: CASSQQGRGNTEAFF
DNA: TGTGCCAGCAGCCAACAGGGGAGGGGGAACACTGAAGCTTTCTTT

V: TRBV6-1
D: -
size: -
J: TRBJ1-2
CDR3: CASSETPGNYGYTF
DNA: TGTGCCAGCAGTGAAACTCCAGGGAACTATGGCTACACCTTC

V: TRBV28
D: -
size: -
J: TRBJ2-2
CDR3: CASSSPGGSTGELFF
DNA: TGTGCCAGCAGTTCGCCAGGGGGGTCCACCGGGGAGCTGTTTTTT

V: TRBV27
D: -
size: -
J: TRBJ1-3
CDR3: CASSLRGSGNTIYF
DNA: TGTGCCAGCAGTTTAAGGGGATCTGGAAACACCATATATTTT

V: TRBV18
D: -
size: once
J: TRBJ1-5
CDR3: CASSPGGRGRQPQHF
DNA: TGTGCCAGCTCCCCGGGAGGGAGGGGAAGACAGCCCCAGCATTTT

V: TRBV9
D: -
size: -
J: TRBJ2-5
CDR3: CASSVTRGETQYF
DNA: TGTGCCAGCAGCGTGACTAGAGGAGAGACCCAGTACTTC

V: TRBV9
D: -
size: -
J: TRBJ2-7
CDR3: CASSVEVSSYEQYF
DNA: TGTGCCAGCAGCGTAGAAGTCAGCTCCTACGAGCAGTACTTC

V: TRBV5-4
D: -
size: -
J: TRBJ2-7
CDR3: CASSSRREYGEQYF
DNA: TGTGCCAGCAGCTCGAGACGGGAGTATGGCGAGCAGTACTTC

V: TRBV28
D: TRBD2
size: -
J: TRBJ2-7
CDR3: CAWTSGRVGGEQYF
DNA: TGTGCGTGGACTAGCGGGAGAGTAGGGGGCGAGCAGTACTTC

V: TRBV4-2
D: -
size: -
J: TRBJ2-3
CDR3: CASSLGLGTDTQYF
DNA: TGTGCCAGCAGCCTGGGACTGGGCACAGATACGCAGTATTTT

V: TRBV30
D: -
size: -
J: TRBJ1-1
CDR3: CAWSRAPSSEAFF
DNA: TGTGCCTGGAGTCGGGCACCTAGCTCTGAAGCTTTCTTT

V: TRBV30
D: TRBD2
size: -
J: TRBJ2-7
CDR3: CAWSPFLGLAGVVSEQYF
DNA: TGTGCCTGGAGTCCTTTCTTGGGACTAGCGGGAGTCGTCAGCGAGCAGTACTTC

V: TRBV6-5
D: -
size: -
J: TRBJ1-5
CDR3: CASTAGPGTQPQHF
DNA: TGTGCCAGCACCGCGGGGCCCGGAACCCAGCCCCAGCATTTT

V: TRBV2
D: -
size: -
J: TRBJ1-1
CDR3: CASSRGQADQAFF
DNA: TGTGCCAGCAGTCGAGGGCAGGCGGATCAAGCTTTCTTT

V: TRBV5-1
D: -
size: once
J: TRBJ1-2
CDR3: CASSLGAGRANYGYTF
DNA: TGCGCCAGCAGCTTGGGGGCAGGCCGAGCTAACTATGGCTACACCTTC

V: TRBV7-9
D: -
size: -
J: TRBJ2-3
CDR3: CASSLAGPDTQYF
DNA: TGTGCCAGCAGCTTAGCTGGCCCAGATACGCAGTATTTT

V: TRBV6-1
D: -
size: -
J: TRBJ2-1
CDR3: CASTPDRYNEQFF
DNA: TGTGCCAGCACCCCCGACAGATACAATGAGCAGTTCTTC

V: TRBV30
D: TRBD2
size: -
J: TRBJ2-4
CDR3: CAWSAGSGTLNIQYF
DNA: TGTGCCTGGAGTGCCGGAAGCGGGACCCTAAACATTCAGTACTTC